This is a list of T cell receptor beta chains from one sample in a study of blood T cell repertoires in COVID-19. Libraries were prepared by immunoSEQ multiplex PCR; TCRdb keeps only in-frame clonotypes and omits some of them. The data hold 75,000 to 90,000 clones, with 75% to 90% observed a single time. The sample taken for sequencing was peripheral blood. All receptors come from a woman in her 40s with active or convalescent COVID-19. Each CDR3 is given with its conserved first and last residue. Fields, in order: clone size, J gene, V gene, D gene, CDR3 protein, CDR3 DNA. A D gene is named only where the DNA matches it firmly. A clone size is listed for some rows: how often the clone was seen (once, few, many), or a class if it is expanded.

NA,TRBJ2-3,TRBV6-2/TRBV6-3,NA,CASSYGWRVRTDTQYF,TGTGCCAGCAGTTACGGGTGGAGGGTTCGCACAGATACGCAGTATTTT
few,TRBJ1-2,TRBV6-5,TRBD1,CASSYSIRQGIDGYTF,TGTGCCAGCAGTTACTCGATCCGACAGGGGATTGATGGCTACACCTTC
NA,TRBJ2-5,TRBV7-2,NA,CASSFSAGEETQYF,TGTGCCAGCAGCTTTTCAGCAGGGGAAGAGACCCAGTACTTC
NA,TRBJ2-1,TRBV24-1,TRBD2,CATSDQRTSGRAPYNEQFF,TGTGCCACCAGTGATCAGCGGACTAGCGGGAGGGCCCCCTACAATGAGCAGTTCTTC
NA,TRBJ1-2,TRBV10-3,TRBD1,CAINAGTGTGSYGYTF,TGTGCCATCAACGCCGGGACAGGGACAGGATCCTATGGCTACACCTTC
NA,TRBJ1-4,TRBV18,TRBD1,CASSTGTATNEKLFF,TGTGCCAGCTCAACCGGGACAGCCACTAATGAAAAACTGTTTTTT
NA,TRBJ1-2,TRBV15,NA,CATSSQNYGYTF,TGTGCCACCAGCAGCCAAAACTATGGCTACACCTTC
NA,TRBJ1-4,TRBV15,TRBD1,CATSRPGTANEKLFF,TGTGCCACCAGCAGACCCGGGACAGCAAATGAAAAACTGTTTTTT
NA,TRBJ2-7,TRBV7-9,TRBD1,CASSPGQVGSYEQYF,TGTGCCAGCAGCCCCGGACAGGTGGGCTCCTACGAGCAGTACTTC
once,TRBJ2-3,TRBV4-1,NA,CASSQVIASTDTQYF,TGCGCCAGCAGCCAAGTAATTGCGAGCACAGATACGCAGTATTTT
NA,TRBJ2-1,TRBV18,TRBD1,CASSPMTGGEIDEQFF,TGTGCCAGCTCACCTATGACAGGGGGGGAAATTGATGAGCAGTTCTTC
NA,TRBJ2-7,TRBV3-1/TRBV3-2,TRBD2,CASSQEGGGRRSYEQYF,TGTGCCAGCAGCCAAGAGGGTGGCGGGAGGAGATCCTACGAGCAGTACTTC
few,TRBJ2-5,TRBV7-9,TRBD1,CASSSGDRDGSTQYF,TGTGCCAGCAGCTCCGGGGACAGGGATGGTTCTACCCAGTACTTC
NA,TRBJ2-5,TRBV28,NA,CASSLPSGGSEKQETQYF,TGTGCCAGCAGTTTACCCTCAGGTGGTAGCGAGAAACAAGAGACCCAGTACTTC
NA,TRBJ2-3,TRBV18,TRBD2,CASSTQRGATDTQYF,TGTGCCAGCTCAACCCAGCGGGGGGCCACAGATACGCAGTATTTT
NA,TRBJ1-2,TRBV9,NA,CASSVESKTVPNYGYTF,TGTGCCAGCAGCGTAGAAAGTAAGACAGTTCCTAACTATGGCTACACCTTC
once,TRBJ2-6,TRBV28,TRBD1,CASRQTGDAAFGANVLTF,TGTGCCAGCAGGCAAACAGGGGACGCCGCCTTTGGGGCCAACGTCCTGACTTTC
once,TRBJ2-7,TRBV5-1,TRBD2,CASSLGGGGTTYEQYF,TGCGCCAGCAGCTTGGGTGGCGGGGGGACCACCTACGAGCAGTACTTC
NA,TRBJ2-4,TRBV19,TRBD1,CASSITDRVTTIQYF,TGTGCCAGTAGTATAACAGACAGGGTAACAACCATTCAGTACTTC
NA,TRBJ1-4,TRBV10-1,TRBD1,CASKARQGRNEKLFF,TGCGCCAGCAAAGCCCGACAGGGACGTAATGAAAAACTGTTTTTT
few,TRBJ2-2,TRBV2,NA,CASRAGGKNTGELFF,TGTGCCAGCAGAGCAGGGGGGAAAAACACCGGGGAGCTGTTTTTT
NA,TRBJ2-7,TRBV27,NA,CASSLQGGASYEQYF,TGTGCCAGCAGTTTACAGGGTGGGGCTTCGTACGAGCAGTACTTC
NA,TRBJ2-3,TRBV19,NA,CASVGVADGPEIGDTQYF,TGTGCCAGTGTCGGGGTAGCGGACGGGCCGGAAATTGGGGATACGCAGTATTTT
NA,TRBJ1-5,TRBV25-1,NA,CASSEYRGQPQHF,TGTGCCAGCAGTGAATACAGGGGTCAGCCCCAGCATTTT
few,TRBJ2-5,TRBV7-3,TRBD2,CASSSHPGLAGGEGGGAQYF,TGTGCCAGCAGCTCGCATCCTGGACTAGCGGGAGGGGAAGGGGGAGGGGCCCAGTACTTC
NA,TRBJ2-3,TRBV6-1,TRBD2,CASSETGTSGGGTQYF,TGTGCCAGCAGTGAAACCGGGACTAGCGGGGGGGGTACGCAGTATTTT
NA,TRBJ1-2,TRBV12-3/TRBV12-4,TRBD1,CASSWDRVNGYTF,TGTGCCAGCAGTTGGGACAGGGTAAATGGCTACACCTTC
NA,TRBJ2-7,TRBV27,NA,CASSLSVPGPLSSYEQYF,TGTGCCAGCAGTTTATCGGTCCCTGGGCCCCTCAGCTCCTACGAGCAGTACTTC
NA,TRBJ2-1,TRBV7-9,NA,CASSLPVLTGLGEQFF,TGTGCCAGCAGCCTACCAGTGTTAACAGGGCTGGGTGAGCAGTTCTTC